This TCR beta chain was obtained from a study of T cell repertoires in cytomegalovirus infection. TCRdb redid the calling of the reads with MiXCR, one entry per CDR3 protein. This repertoire shows about 160,000 distinct CDR3 sequences, more than 15% found once; its top ten account for under 20%. Concerning this clonotype itself: Given a much more abundant clone one base away, this may be a read error.

Germline values: CDR1 DFQATT, CDR2 SNEGSKA (reference sequence). Trimming stripped 3 bases from V and 6 bases from J, with 15 bases between. There are 15 residues in the CDR3. The J gene is TRBJ1-6, the V gene TRBV20-1, with D hard to call. This receptor was obtained from a human donor in good health (CMV status not recorded). Some clones in this sample may be carry-over from other donors' samples. Sequences were obtained from CD8+ T cells from PBMCs. The CDR3 DNA reads as TGCAGTGCTAGTATGAGGATGTACCCTAATTCACCCCTCCACTTT. Translating it yields CSASMRMYPNSPLHF.